The following is a T cell receptor (beta chain) sequence with its context. Its cognate antigen has yet to be identified. The input lacks base qualities; no much larger clone sits a single base away. The V end loses 5 bases and the J end loses 0 bases, and a stretch of 11 bases separates them. From the germline V gene, CDR1 is SNHLY and CDR2 is FYNNEI. Including the terminal cysteine and phenylalanine, the CDR3 comprises 14 residues. Of the read, only the CDR3 DNA is kept; its 42 bases are in frame from base 1. The entry originates in a study of cytomegalovirus exposure and HLA in healthy donors (TCRdb year 2017). Describing the broader study: In an earlier analysis of several hundred of the donors, 276 Gb of sequence data and 90 million to 130 million unique TCR beta sequences from about 190 million T cells were reported. The study combined high-throughput TCR immunosequencing, statistical association of individual TCRs with disease status, and machine learning to predict cytomegalovirus infection status. Rather than drawing on any new phenotypic data, the later analysis identified candidate immune exposures from TCR beta sequences and the way those sequences occurred across donors. The genetic ancestry cluster associated with self-reported Caucasian donors included around four fifths of the 350 to 500 genotyped donors. The aim of the study was to test whether cataloging public T cell receptors could identify signatures of past pathogen exposure. Among almost 400 genotyped donors of the cohort, an average of approximately 230,000 unique TCR beta nucleotide sequences were sequenced per donor, about a sixth of them non-productive. All discovery cohort repertoires had been generated using a single sequencing platform. In addition to the first cohort of around 670 subjects, a separate validation cohort of 130 or so different subjects was used. A later genetic analysis used genome-wide SNP genotypes for about three fifths of the roughly 700 donors, treating that subset as a discovery cohort. Several DR-DQ haplotypes were handled as single units for association and clustering because linkage in the cohort was strong. Typing coverage differed by locus: A, B, C, DRB1 and DQB1 were typed in about 629-640 donors, DQA1 in about 500, DPA1 in some 600, and DPB1 in approximately 450. Around 300 gigabases of sequencing data and tens of millions of unique TCR sequences were included in an early release covering over 600 HLA-typed donors. The study profiled the T cell repertoires of 666 subjects by immunosequencing and related them to cytomegalovirus serostatus. Class I and class II HLA loci were covered by the typing at four-digit resolution. To decide whether each TCR beta V gene segment behaved as functional or pseudogenic, an earlier analysis of approximately 600 of the donors relied on high-throughput TCR beta sequencing. Alongside the repertoire data, information on donor age, sex, ethnicity and CMV serostatus was compiled. A later analysis re-examined previously published TCR beta repertoires from just over 650 donors and added high-resolution HLA genotyping to investigate patterns of TCR occurrence. What the study reported, not specific to this receptor: Because counts were too low, more than 15 rarely observed V segments, including chromosome 9 orphons, were left out of the earlier analysis of approximately 580 of the donors. Presence/absence analyses assumed roughly uniform sequencing depth across donors, an assumption that may not hold. In vitro tests confirmed that three of the cytomegalovirus-associated TCR beta chains recognize cytomegalovirus antigens. According to a later analysis, most CMV-associated TCR beta chains appeared to be HLA-restricted, and the HLA associations seemed to be driven largely by CMV exposure. At a false discovery rate of 0.05, a later analysis linked 15,000 to 20,000 TCR beta sequences to specific HLA alleles. In a later analysis, HLA-associated TCR beta chains showed more clonal expansion and lower generation probabilities than non-associated chains that were equally common. Some IMGT-functional V segments, including TRBV6-2 and TRBV6-3, could not be distinguished by the 87-base-pair reads and were therefore excluded. A later analysis found that TCR association rates varied across HLA loci, with DRB1 alleles showing the most associated TCRs and HLA-C alleles the fewest. Most TCR sequences were seen in very few donors, while some public TCRs were found in many individuals. Several of the top co-occurrence clusters appeared to be linked to parvovirus B19, influenza, CMV and Epstein-Barr virus, according to a later analysis. Only TCR beta chains were sequenced in this cohort, and the absence of alpha or paired-chain data limited detectable features. For the cohort, immune exposure information was limited to CMV serostatus. In an earlier analysis of around 500 of the donors, most TCR beta V segments appeared in productive rearrangements about 90% or about 30% of the time, broadly matching IMGT annotations. A further reported finding was that TCR beta sequences accurately predicted the HLA-A and HLA-B alleles for most subjects in the first cohort. Assigning TCR associations to individual alleles was difficult when HLA alleles, especially DR and DQ, strongly co-occurred. The classifier was reported to diagnose cytomegalovirus status with high specificity and sensitivity in both the original cohort and the validation cohort. A later genetic analysis reported fewer N-insertions in productive TCRs among donors in an Asian-associated ancestry cluster than the roughly 690-donor mean. Linkage disequilibrium might explain the correlated functional status among segregating V segments, but an unknown experimental factor could not be ruled out. Because some donors lacked HLA typing at each locus, the association tests relied only on the typed subset. According to the authors, the approach could potentially be generalized to other disease states and immunological phenotypes. In a later genetic analysis, a missense DCLRE1C variant was associated with V-gene and J-gene trimming of TCR beta chains, and the association was replicated in an independent cohort. A group of highly shared sequence variants was considered likely to be a technical artifact of the sequencing pipeline. The study gave a list of under 200 TCR beta chains associated with cytomegalovirus.

The library was generated by the immunoSEQ multiplex PCR assay. For the multiplex PCR, a mixture combining 60 forward primers for TCR Vbeta segments and 13 reverse primers for TCR Jbeta segments was used. The CDR3 region of rearranged TCR beta genes was amplified from genomic DNA by a multiplex PCR assay. On the Illumina HiSeq System, the amplified TCR beta libraries were sequenced as 87-base-pair reads. Per the authors' processing: Across the roughly 600 repertoires, a later analysis counted tens of millions of unique TCR beta chains, 9.5 million to 13 million of which were shared by at least two donors. Raw reads were error-corrected and collapsed into unique sequences by a nearest-neighbor algorithm in which closely related sequences were merged to remove PCR and sequencing errors. CDR3 sequences were aligned to IMGT reference sequences to assign V, D and J gene segments. For a sequence to be retained, a match of at least six nucleotides was required to both a V gene segment and a J gene segment. A rearrangement was called productive if the CDR3 had no stop codons and remained in frame with V and J, and every other rearrangement was called non-productive. Following IMGT convention, CDR3 was defined as the stretch from the second conserved V-encoded cysteine up to the conserved J-encoded phenylalanine. Sequences without an unambiguous match to a single V gene segment were excluded from the earlier analysis of several hundred of the donors. An earlier analysis of several hundred of the donors called V segments functional above 56.7% productive rearrangements and segregating when the between-donor standard deviation exceeded 5%. A statistical classification framework was developed to diagnose cytomegalovirus status using the catalog of TCR beta chain sequences. In a later analysis, V and J genes were assigned by comparing TCR nucleotide sequences against IMGT/GENE-DB human TR gene sequences. Using the TCRdist pipeline, a later analysis assigned CDR3 sequences along with most-parsimonious VDJ recombination scenarios. In a later analysis, each TCR beta chain was defined by its CDR3 amino acid sequence together with its V-gene family, and reads without a unique V-gene family were excluded. To address suspected cross-contamination and a sequencing artifact, a later analysis removed a few hundred highly shared, low-generation-probability nucleotide sequences. In a later analysis, a clonal expansion index for each public chain was calculated from normalized within-repertoire ranks of inferred template counts. In a later analysis, generation probabilities were computed using a VDJ recombination model fitted to out-of-frame rearrangements, and the results were checked against IGoR. In a later analysis, TCR-TCR, TCR-HLA and TCR-CMV co-occurrence was scored with hypergeometric tests, and a repertoire-size bias correction was applied to TCR pairs. In a later analysis, false discovery rates were estimated by permuting HLA or CMV assignments 20 times. In a later analysis, co-occurring TCRs were grouped with DBSCAN, and TCRdist sequence similarity was added when clustering was performed within HLA-allele-positive subsets. Repertoires with fewer than 30,000 or more than 120,000 public chains were left out of co-occurrence clustering, as were five repertoires with anomalous nucleotide sharing. TCRdb took this table from immuneACCESS and kept in-frame rearrangements with V and J called. Such tables lack part of the clones; where checked against another copy, unresolved V genes explain under half of the gap, and the rest is unexplained. The V and J calls and clone size come from that table; D and trimming were worked out from the DNA. Counted in this sample were 150,000 to 200,000 clones; around 80% of them appeared once. Of the sample, 1.9% falls within the top ten clones.

The cohort was made up of 500 to 850 healthy bone marrow donors. Cohort members were all nominally healthy when sampled, although unrecorded immune exposures were likely present. The donor tested CMV seronegative, placing the donor among the 350 or so seronegative members of the cohort. Each donor provided a peripheral blood sample, and peripheral blood mononuclear cells were used for TCR beta sequencing. The Qiagen DNeasy Blood Extraction Kit was used to extract genomic DNA from the blood cell samples. The chain links TRBV2 with TRBJ2-7; TRBD2 might be the D gene, on 6 matching bases. The source material was PBMCs. The source is a woman in her thirties in good health and CMV-seronegative. The CDR3 region reads CASSRDSNSYEQYF. Read as DNA, the sequence is TGTGCCAGCAGTCGGGACTCAAACTCCTACGAGCAGTACTTC.